This TCR beta chain was retrieved from a study of regulatory T cells in long-lasting Graves disease. Only one count was recorded for this clonotype. Relying on iRepertoire HTBI primers and Arm-PCR of CDR3 regions, the team built TCR beta libraries. TCRdb analysed the multiplex PCR reads with MiXCR anew, one entry per CDR3 protein. This sample has 450,000 to 700,000 distinct CDR3 sequences, with around an eighth found just once. Trimming left V 6 bases short and J 4 bases short, with 16 bases between. The CDR3 loop spans 15 amino acids. Germline CDR1 reads MDHEN; CDR2 reads SYDVKM. Specified time point: newly diagnosed GD, antithyroid drugs for less than 3 months. The TCR library was prepared using RNA isolated from PBMCs. These data were likewise used in another study, on T cells in Graves' hyperthyroidism and ophthalmopathy.

The chain uses TRBV28 and TRBJ2-1, with D tentatively TRBD2 (6 bases). This TCR was sampled from a man aged 25 to 40 with Graves disease. The material sequenced was peripheral blood mononuclear cells (PBMCs), taken at new diagnosis, from a patient treated with antithyroid drugs. As DNA, the CDR3 is TGTGCCAGCAGCCCTGGAGGGGCGCAATACAATGAGCAGTTCTTC. Amino acids: CASSPGGAQYNEQFF.